This record covers a single TCR beta chain. What antigen it recognizes has not been identified. Base qualities are missing; no much larger clone stands one base away. This entry belongs to a study of early T cells in non-severe SARS-CoV-2 infection (dated by TCRdb to the early 2020s). At the level of the whole study: Because TCR sequencing was done on bulk RNA from unsorted whole blood, the alpha and beta chains could not be paired. Study-level results and caveats: VDJdb matching was skewed toward anti-spike CD8 responses and likely underestimated virus-specific expansions, missing private and CD4 specificities.

Taken from cysteine to phenylalanine, the CDR3 has 14 residues. Only the CDR3 DNA is retained, 42 bases long and in frame from the first base. V gives up 4 bases and J gives up 4 bases, and the segment between their germline ends measures 14 bases. In the germline V gene, CDR1 corresponds to SGHDT and CDR2 to YYEEEE. The study was a case-control design nested within a healthcare worker cohort in London, UK, with weekly nasopharyngeal swab PCR tests and blood sampling. Healthcare workers were enrolled in the week of the UK lockdown, from 23 to 31 March 2020, and were followed every week for up to roughly 15 weeks. The library was produced with 5' RACE. The data were produced on a NextSeq 500. To correct for sequencing error and PCR bias, the TCR library protocol tagged individual cDNA molecules with unique molecular identifiers. Both TCR alpha and beta chains were sequenced, and tight co-correlation was observed between alpha and beta sequence abundances in each sample. Turning to the authors' computational methods: Decombinator V4 was used to perform V gene, J gene and CDR3 annotation of TCR sequences. TCRs were defined as expanded if a significant change between any two time points was detected under a Poisson model with p below 0.0001. Abundances of TCRs were expressed as counts per million after normalisation to the total number of TCRs sequenced in each sample. MAIT TCRs were defined by TRAV1-2 paired with TRAJ12, TRAJ20 or TRAJ33, and iNKT TCRs by TRAV10 paired with TRAJ18. VDJdb, accessed on 1 November 2021, was searched for TCRs annotated for CMV, EBV and SARS-CoV-2, and TCRs annotated for more than one antigen were excluded. In TCRdb, the public reads were trimmed at Q25 with fastp and aligned with MiXCR, with productive beta chains retained. Every distinct CDR3 protein forms one entry, paired with its most common genes and DNA. The V and J calls shown here were made by TCRdb, not taken from the authors' results. Across this sample there are 55,000 to 75,000 distinct CDR3 sequences, with about 7.7% seen only once. 3% to 4% of the sample rests with the top ten.

The TCR originated in an adult who was a healthcare worker with PCR-confirmed SARS-CoV-2 infection or an uninfected control (not recorded which). The sample was whole blood. The chain couples TRBV5-6 to TRBJ1-2; D gene: possibly TRBD1, on 6 matching bases. The CDR3 protein sequence reads: CASSPPGARYGYTF. The base sequence is TGTGCCAGCAGCCCCCCAGGGGCGCGCTATGGCTACACCTTC.